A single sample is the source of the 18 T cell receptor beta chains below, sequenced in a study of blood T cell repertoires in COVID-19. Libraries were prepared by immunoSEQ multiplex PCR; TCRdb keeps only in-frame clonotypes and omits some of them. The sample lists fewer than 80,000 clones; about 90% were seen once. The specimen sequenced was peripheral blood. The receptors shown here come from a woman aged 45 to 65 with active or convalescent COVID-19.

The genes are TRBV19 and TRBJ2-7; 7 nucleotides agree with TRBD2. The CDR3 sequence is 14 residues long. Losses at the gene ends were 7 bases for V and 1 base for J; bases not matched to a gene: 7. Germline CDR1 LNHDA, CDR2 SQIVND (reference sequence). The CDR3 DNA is TGTGCCAGTATCTGGGACTATTTTTCCTACGAGCAGTACTTC. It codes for CASIWDYFSYEQYF.

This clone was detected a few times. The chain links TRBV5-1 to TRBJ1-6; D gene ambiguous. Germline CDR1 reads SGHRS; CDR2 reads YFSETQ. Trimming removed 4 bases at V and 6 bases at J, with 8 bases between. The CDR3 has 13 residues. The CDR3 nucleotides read TGCGCCAGCAGCCTCCGAGGTAATTCACCCCTCCACTTT. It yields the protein CASSLRGNSPLHF.

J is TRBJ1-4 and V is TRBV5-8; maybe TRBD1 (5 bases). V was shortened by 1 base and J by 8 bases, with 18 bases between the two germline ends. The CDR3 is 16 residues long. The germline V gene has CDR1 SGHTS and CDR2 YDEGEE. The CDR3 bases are TGTGCCAGCAGCTTGTCGGTCGGGGGACCCCTCGAAAAACTGTTTTTT. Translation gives CASSLSVGGPLEKLFF.

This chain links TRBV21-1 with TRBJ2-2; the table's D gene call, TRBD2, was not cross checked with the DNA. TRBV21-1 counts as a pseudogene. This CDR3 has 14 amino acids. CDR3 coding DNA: TGTGCCAGCCCCGGGACTAGCGGAACCGGGGAGCTGTTTTTT. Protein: CASPGTSGTGELFF.

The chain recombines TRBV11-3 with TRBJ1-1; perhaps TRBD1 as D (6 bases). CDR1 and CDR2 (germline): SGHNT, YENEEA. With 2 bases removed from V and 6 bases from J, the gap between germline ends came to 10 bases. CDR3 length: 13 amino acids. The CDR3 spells CASSLTPGAEAFF. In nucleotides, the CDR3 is TGTGCCAGCAGCTTAACCCCAGGGGCTGAAGCTTTCTTT.

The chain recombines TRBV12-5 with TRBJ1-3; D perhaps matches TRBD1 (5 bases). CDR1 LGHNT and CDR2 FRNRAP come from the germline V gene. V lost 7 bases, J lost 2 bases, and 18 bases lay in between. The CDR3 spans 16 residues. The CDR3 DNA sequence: TGTGCTAGTGTATGGGGTCAGGGCGGACCTGGAAACACCATATATTTT. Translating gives CASVWGQGGPGNTIYF.

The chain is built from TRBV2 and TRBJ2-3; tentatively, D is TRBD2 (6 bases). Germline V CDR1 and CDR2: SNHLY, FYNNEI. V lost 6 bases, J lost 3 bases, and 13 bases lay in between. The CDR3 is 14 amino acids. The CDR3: CASRVRERTDTQYF. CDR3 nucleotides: TGTGCCAGCAGAGTTCGGGAGAGGACAGATACGCAGTATTTT.

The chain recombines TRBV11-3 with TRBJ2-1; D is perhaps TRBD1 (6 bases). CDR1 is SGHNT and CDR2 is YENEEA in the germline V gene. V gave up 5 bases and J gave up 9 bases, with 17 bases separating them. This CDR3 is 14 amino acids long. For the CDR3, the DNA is TGTGCCAGCAGCATTCAGGGGAGTCGGGGTGAGCAGTTCTTC. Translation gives CASSIQGSRGEQFF.

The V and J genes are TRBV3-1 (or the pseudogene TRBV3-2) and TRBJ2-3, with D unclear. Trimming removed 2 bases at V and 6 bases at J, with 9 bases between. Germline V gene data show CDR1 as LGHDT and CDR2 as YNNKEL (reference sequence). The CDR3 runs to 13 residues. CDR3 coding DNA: TGTGCCAGCAGCCAACTAGGCCCCGATACGCAGTATTTT. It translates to CASSQLGPDTQYF.

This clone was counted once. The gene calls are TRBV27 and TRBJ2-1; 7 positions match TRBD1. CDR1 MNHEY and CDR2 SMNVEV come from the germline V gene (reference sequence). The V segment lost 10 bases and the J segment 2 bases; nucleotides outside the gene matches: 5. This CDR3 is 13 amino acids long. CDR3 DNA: TGTGCCACAGGGCAGGGGGCCTACAATGAGCAGTTCTTC. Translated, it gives CATGQGAYNEQFF.

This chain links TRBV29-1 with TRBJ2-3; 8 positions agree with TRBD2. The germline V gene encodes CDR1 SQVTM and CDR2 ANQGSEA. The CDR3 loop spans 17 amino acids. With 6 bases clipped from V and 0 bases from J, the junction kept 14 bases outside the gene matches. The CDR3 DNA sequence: TGCAGCGTCCATACACCGGGACTAGGACCTAGCACAGATACGCAGTATTTT. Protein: CSVHTPGLGPSTDTQYF.

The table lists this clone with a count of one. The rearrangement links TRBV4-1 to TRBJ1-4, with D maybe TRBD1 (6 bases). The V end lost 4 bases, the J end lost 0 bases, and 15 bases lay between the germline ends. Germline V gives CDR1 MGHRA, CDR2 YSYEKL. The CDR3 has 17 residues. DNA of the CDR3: TGCGCCAGCAGCCCCCTAGGGGGGGCCTCAACTAATGAAAAACTGTTTTTT. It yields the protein CASSPLGGASTNEKLFF.

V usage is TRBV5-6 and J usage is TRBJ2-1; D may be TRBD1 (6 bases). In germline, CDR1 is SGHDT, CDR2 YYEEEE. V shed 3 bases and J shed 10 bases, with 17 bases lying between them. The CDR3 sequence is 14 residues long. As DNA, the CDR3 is TGTGCCAGCAGCTCCGGGACACAGGACCTGGAGCAGTTCTTC. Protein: CASSSGTQDLEQFF.

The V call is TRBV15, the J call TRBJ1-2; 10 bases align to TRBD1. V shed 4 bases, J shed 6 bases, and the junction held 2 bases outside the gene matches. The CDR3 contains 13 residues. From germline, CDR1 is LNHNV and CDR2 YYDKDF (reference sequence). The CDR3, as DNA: TGTGCCACCAGCACCGGGACAGGGGATGGCTACACCTTC. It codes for CATSTGTGDGYTF.

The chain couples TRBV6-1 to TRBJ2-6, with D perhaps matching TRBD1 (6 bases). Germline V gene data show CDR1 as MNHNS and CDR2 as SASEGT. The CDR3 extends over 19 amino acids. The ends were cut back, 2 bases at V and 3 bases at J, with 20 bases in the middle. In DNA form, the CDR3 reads TGTGCCAGCAGTGAACTCGCAGGGGTTTATTTTTATGGGGCCAACGTCCTGACTTTC. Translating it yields CASSELAGVYFYGANVLTF.

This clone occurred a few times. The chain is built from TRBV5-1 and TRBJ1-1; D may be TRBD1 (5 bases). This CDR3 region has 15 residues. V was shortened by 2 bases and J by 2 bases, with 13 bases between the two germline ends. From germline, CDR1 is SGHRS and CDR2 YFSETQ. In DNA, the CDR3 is TGCGCCAGCAGCTTTGTAGTCGGACAAAACACTGAAGCTTTCTTT. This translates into CASSFVVGQNTEAFF.

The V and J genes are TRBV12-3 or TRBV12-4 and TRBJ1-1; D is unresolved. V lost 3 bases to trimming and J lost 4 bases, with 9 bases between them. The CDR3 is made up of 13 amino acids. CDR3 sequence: CASSFLVVTEAFF. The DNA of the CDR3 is TGTGCCAGCAGTTTCCTTGTCGTCACTGAAGCTTTCTTT.

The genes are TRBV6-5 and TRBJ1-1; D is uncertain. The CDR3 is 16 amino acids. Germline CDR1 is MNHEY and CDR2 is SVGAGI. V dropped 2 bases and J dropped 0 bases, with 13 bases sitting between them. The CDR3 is CASSYQRFEMNTEAFF. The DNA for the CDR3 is TGTGCCAGCAGTTACCAGCGGTTTGAGATGAACACTGAAGCTTTCTTT.